This T cell receptor (beta chain) stems from a study of beta chain features in type 1 diabetes. Turning to the study itself: The study examined about 100 million sorted cells across all samples.

Regarding the study as a whole: Patients with type 1 diabetes showed fewer VDJ junction insertions and more deletions. Across patients, naive, central memory and Treg TCRB repertoires exhibited apparently greater similarity than was observed across healthy donors. A moderate, significant TCRB CDR3 shortening appeared in type 1 diabetes across four CD4+ subsets.

On this clone itself: The target antigen is unknown. One junction end does not reproduce the germline sequence, and a read error may be involved.

The sequenced template was cDNA made from the entire isolated RNA. This table comes from immunoSEQ multiplex PCR, and its TCRdb copy is limited to in-frame clones, with some not included. The sample yields a few hundred thousand clones, less than 35% seen once. Looked up from germline, CDR1 is SGDLS and CDR2 is YYNGEE. The CDR3 length is 16 residues. This rearrangement joins TRBV9 to TRBJ2-1; 7 bases are shared with TRBD2. This clonotype was obtained from a man aged 30-40 years in good health. Source material: central memory CD4+ T cells from blood. The CDR3 spells CARSGLAVSSYNEQFF. The CDR3, as DNA: TGTGCCCGCAGCGGGCTAGCGGTGAGCTCCTACAATGAGCAGTTCTTC.